The present T cell receptor beta chain was sequenced within a study of blood T cell repertoires in COVID-19. Study summary: From the United States, Italy and Spain came samples of acute and convalescent COVID-19.

In the source study's methods: Amplification of reference gene primers was used by the study to estimate nucleated cell counts. TCRdb's table, derived via immunoSEQ multiplex PCR, lists solely in-frame clones and lacks some. V and J calls and clone size are given by that table; D and trimming were obtained from the DNA. In the table there are some 60,000 clones, over 60% of which are singletons. Enrolment of Seattle patients took place during active infection, and they were followed longitudinally. This clonotype originated in a man aged 30 to 45 with COVID-19, enrolled during active disease. The sample was peripheral blood.

The CDR3 nucleotides are TGTGCCTGGAGTCGCTTGTATCCCATCCTTCCAGGGTACACTGAAGCTTTCTTT. Amino acid sequence: CAWSRLYPILPGYTEAFF. The chain carries TRBV30 and TRBJ1-1; weak D call: TRBD1 (5 bases). The ends were cut back, 2 bases at V and 3 bases at J, with 25 bases in the middle. The CDR3 is made up of 18 amino acids. Germline CDR1 and CDR2: GTSNPN and SVGIG (reference sequence).